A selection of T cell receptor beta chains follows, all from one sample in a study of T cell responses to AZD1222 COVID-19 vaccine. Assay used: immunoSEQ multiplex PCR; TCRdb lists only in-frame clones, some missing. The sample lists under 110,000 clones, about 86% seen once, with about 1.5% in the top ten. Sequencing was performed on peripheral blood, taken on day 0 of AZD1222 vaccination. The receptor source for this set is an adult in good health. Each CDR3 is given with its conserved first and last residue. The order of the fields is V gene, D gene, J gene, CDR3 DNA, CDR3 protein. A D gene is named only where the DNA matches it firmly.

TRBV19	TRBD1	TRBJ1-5	TGTGCCAGTATCCCGGGACAGGGGAATCAGCCCCAGCATTTT	CASIPGQGNQPQHF
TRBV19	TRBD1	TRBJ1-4	TGTGCCAGTAGTAGGGGAGGGACAGGCCAGACCGATGAAAAACTGTTTTTT	CASSRGGTGQTDEKLFF
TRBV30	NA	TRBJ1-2	TGTGCCTGGAATTCTCCATGGGGCTACTATGGCTACACCTTC	CAWNSPWGYYGYTF
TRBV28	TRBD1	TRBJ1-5	TGTGCCAGCAGTTCTACGGGACAGGGGGCGGGTCAGCCCCAGCATTTT	CASSSTGQGAGQPQHF
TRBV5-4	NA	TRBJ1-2	TGTGCCAGCAGCCCGGGAGTGGGACAACCCTATGGCTACACCTTC	CASSPGVGQPYGYTF
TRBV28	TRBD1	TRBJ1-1	TGTGCCAGCAGTTCCCCCGTCGCGACAGGGTTGGGCACTGAAGCTTTCTTT	CASSSPVATGLGTEAFF
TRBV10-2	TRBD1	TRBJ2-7	TGCGCCAGCATTTCACCGGGACAGGGATCCTACGAGCAGTACTTC	CASISPGQGSYEQYF
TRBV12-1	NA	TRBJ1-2	TGTGCCAGCAGCCCTGAGGAGGGGGCGGATTATGGCTACACCTTC	CASSPEEGADYGYTF
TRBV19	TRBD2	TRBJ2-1	TGTGCCAGTAGTATCTTTGCGGGAGCGGGCAATGAGCAGTTCTTC	CASSIFAGAGNEQFF
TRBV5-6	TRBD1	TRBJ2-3	TGTGCCAGCAGCCCCGGACAGGGGGATACGCAGTATTTT	CASSPGQGDTQYF
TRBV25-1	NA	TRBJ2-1	TGTGCCAGCAGTGATGTCCCACCCCCCAGTGAGCAGTTCTTC	CASSDVPPPSEQFF
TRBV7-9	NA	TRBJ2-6	TGTGCCAGCAGCCACAGGGACCCTGGGGCCAACGTCCTGACTTTC	CASSHRDPGANVLTF
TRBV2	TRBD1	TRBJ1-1	TGTGCCAGCAATCCTCAGGGGGCAATCACTGAAGCTTTCTTT	CASNPQGAITEAFF
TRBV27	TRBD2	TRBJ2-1	TGTGCCAGCAGTCCTAGCGGGAGCCCCTACAATGAGCAGTTCTTC	CASSPSGSPYNEQFF
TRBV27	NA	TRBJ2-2	TGTGCCAGCAGTTTATCCGCCTCTGTCGAGAAAAGCACCGGGGAGCTGTTTTTT	CASSLSASVEKSTGELFF
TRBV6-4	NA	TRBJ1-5	TGTGCCAGCAGTGTCAGTCTCAATCAGCCCCAGCATTTT	CASSVSLNQPQHF
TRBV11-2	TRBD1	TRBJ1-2	TGTGCCAGCAGCCCGGCGCGGACAGGGGTTGGCTACACCTTC	CASSPARTGVGYTF
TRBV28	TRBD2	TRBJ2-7	TGTGCCAGCAGGGGAGGGACGGAGACTTACGAGCAGTACTTC	CASRGGTETYEQYF
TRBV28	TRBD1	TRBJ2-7	TGTGCCAGCAGTTCGTTGACCGGGACAGGGGACTCCTACGAGCAGTACTTC	CASSSLTGTGDSYEQYF
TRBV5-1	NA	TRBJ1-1	TGCGCCAGCAGCACGAACGGGGGGAACACTGAAGCTTTCTTT	CASSTNGGNTEAFF
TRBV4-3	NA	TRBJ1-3	TGCGCCAGCAGCCAAGACGGGAGTCGCCAGGGACGAAACACCATATATTTT	CASSQDGSRQGRNTIYF
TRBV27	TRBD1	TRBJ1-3	TGTGCCAGCAGTTCCACAGGGGGCGCCGCCGGAAACACCATATATTTT	CASSSTGGAAGNTIYF
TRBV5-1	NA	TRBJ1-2	TGCGCCAGCAGCTTGCGGGGCGCTAACTATGGCTACACCTTC	CASSLRGANYGYTF
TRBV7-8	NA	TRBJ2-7	TGTGCCAGCAGCTTAAGGACGGTACATTACGAGCAGTACTTC	CASSLRTVHYEQYF
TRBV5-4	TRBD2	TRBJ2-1	TGTGCCAGCAGCCCTAGCGGGAGGGCCGATAGTGAGCAGTTCTTC	CASSPSGRADSEQFF
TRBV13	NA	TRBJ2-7	TGTGCCAGCAGCTTAGACAACGTAGGTGAGCAGTACTTC	CASSLDNVGEQYF
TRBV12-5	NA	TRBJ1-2	TGTGCTAGTGGTTTGAGTTCGGCAGTCTCTTTCCTCACCTTC	CASGLSSAVSFLTF
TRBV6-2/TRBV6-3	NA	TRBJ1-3	TGTGCCAGCAGTGCAGGGTTTGGAAACACCATATATTTT	CASSAGFGNTIYF
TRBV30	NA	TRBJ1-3	TGTGCCTGGAGTGGGACAGCGCGGGGGAACACCATATATTTT	CAWSGTARGNTIYF
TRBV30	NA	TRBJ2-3	TGTGCCTGGAGCGACGGACGGAGCACAGATACGCAGTATTTT	CAWSDGRSTDTQYF
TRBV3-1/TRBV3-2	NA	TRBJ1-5	TGTGCCAGCGGCCATCAGGGTCAGCCCCAGCATTTT	CASGHQGQPQHF
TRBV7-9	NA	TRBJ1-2	TGTGCCAGCAGCTTGGGCGCCCCCGATGGCTACACCTTC	CASSLGAPDGYTF
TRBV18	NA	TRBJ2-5	TGTGCCAGCTCATCGCAACAGGGAGGAGAGACCCAGTACTTC	CASSSQQGGETQYF
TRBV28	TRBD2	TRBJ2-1	TGTGCCAGCAGATCCGGGACTAGAGGTATCAATGAGCAGTTCTTC	CASRSGTRGINEQFF
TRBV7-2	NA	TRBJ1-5	TGTGCCAGCAGCAAACGGGACACAACCTATAGCAATCAGCCCCAGCATTTT	CASSKRDTTYSNQPQHF
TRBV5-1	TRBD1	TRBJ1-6	TGCGCCAGCAGCCCAAACAGGGGAAATTCACCCCTCCACTTT	CASSPNRGNSPLHF
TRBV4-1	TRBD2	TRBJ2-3	TGCGCCAGCAGCCTCCACCCCCAGCGTGGCGGGAGGGGCCCAGATACGCAGTATTTT	CASSLHPQRGGRGPDTQYF